This entry lists 29 T cell receptor beta chains sequenced from one sample in a study of blood T cell repertoires in COVID-19. Using immunoSEQ multiplex PCR, the repertoire was profiled, and TCRdb retains in-frame clones only, with some absent. The sample holds roughly 110,000 clones, approximately 89% seen once. The sample consisted of peripheral blood. These TCRs come from a woman in her sixties or seventies with COVID-19, enrolled during active disease.

The chain recombines TRBV5-6 with TRBJ1-5; D is uncertain. The germline V and J ends were trimmed by 4 bases and 10 bases, with 15 bases remaining between them. CDR1 and CDR2 (germline): SGHDT, YYEEEE. The CDR3 totals 13 residues. The CDR3 bases are TGTGCCAGCAGCATAGCGACGGGTCCTCCCCAGCATTTT. Its protein is CASSIATGPPQHF.

The chain carries TRBV21-1 and TRBJ2-5; no DNA check was done on the table's D call, TRBD1. TRBV21-1 represents a pseudogene. CDR3 length: 12 residues. As DNA, the CDR3 is TGTGCCAGCTCCCTCAGGGGTGAGACCCAGTACTTC. Its protein product is CASSLRGETQYF.

The J gene is TRBJ2-3, the V gene TRBV25-1, with a weak D call TRBD2 (7 bases). This CDR3 contains 14 residues. Germline V gene sequence: CDR1 MGHDK, CDR2 SYGVNS. V lost 6 bases and J 1 base, leaving 11 bases between the germline ends. The CDR3 DNA reads as TGTGCCAGCAGCCGGGGGGCAGGCACAGATACGCAGTATTTT. The encoded protein is CASSRGAGTDTQYF.

This clone occurred once. The chain uses TRBV13 and TRBJ1-1; 10 nucleotides line up with TRBD1. Germline trimming cut 5 bases from V and 6 bases from J; bases unmatched to any gene: 9. Germline V gene lookup returns CDR1 PRHDT and CDR2 FYEKMQ (reference sequence). The CDR3 covers 15 residues. Here the CDR3 DNA reads TGTGCCAGCAGCGGCTCGACAGGGGGCGATTCTGAAGCTTTCTTT. Translation gives CASSGSTGGDSEAFF.

This chain uses TRBV24-1 with TRBJ2-5; TRBD1 agrees at 12 bases. This CDR3 has 16 amino acids. Germline loops: CDR1 KGHDR, CDR2 SFDVKD. Losses at the gene ends were 4 bases for V and 5 bases for J; bases not matched to a gene: 7. This chain's CDR3 is CATSDTGQGAGETQYF. CDR3 coding DNA: TGTGCCACCAGTGACACGGGACAGGGGGCTGGGGAGACCCAGTACTTC.

The CDR3 DNA follows: TGTGCCAGCAGCCAAGGGTACGGGGGTAGCTCTGGGGCCAACGTCCTGACTTTC. Translation: CASSQGYGGSSGANVLTF. The chain recombines TRBV3-1 (or the pseudogene TRBV3-2) with TRBJ2-6; D is perhaps TRBD2 (6 bases). The V end lost 1 base, the J end lost 0 bases, and 13 bases lay between the germline ends. Looked up from germline, CDR1 is LGHDT and CDR2 is YNNKEL (reference sequence). The CDR3 runs to 18 residues.

The J gene is TRBJ2-5, the V gene TRBV6-5, with a tentative D call TRBD1 (5 bases). Trimming shortened V by 6 bases and J by 5 bases, and 19 bases separated the two germline ends. The CDR3 length is 15 residues. Germline assignment: CDR1 MNHEY and CDR2 SVGAGI. The CDR3 DNA reads TGTGCCAGCAGAGACCAGGGTCGGAGCTGGGAGACCCAGTACTTC. Amino acids: CASRDQGRSWETQYF.

Concerning this clone itself: This same CDR3 is encoded by further DNA sequences in the sample. The V and J genes are TRBV5-1 and TRBJ1-1; D unresolved. This CDR3 comprises 13 residues. V gave up 5 bases and J gave up 1 base, with 9 bases separating them. The germline gives CDR1 SGHRS, CDR2 YFSETQ. The CDR3, as DNA: TGCGCCAGCAGTAGTCCAGGGAACACTGAAGCTTTCTTT. Amino acids: CASSSPGNTEAFF.

This chain uses TRBV6-5 with TRBJ2-7; D is uncertain. This CDR3 contains 11 residues. Trimming took 7 bases from V and 6 from J, leaving 10 bases between them. From germline, CDR1 is MNHEY and CDR2 SVGAGI. For the CDR3, the DNA is TGTGCCAGCACGCTCATCGGCGAGCAGTACTTC. Translating it yields CASTLIGEQYF.

The V gene is TRBV29-1, the J gene TRBJ1-2, with 12 bases identical to TRBD1. V lost 6 bases, J lost 6 bases, and 11 bases stayed unmatched. Germline assignment: CDR1 SQVTM and CDR2 ANQGSEA. This CDR3 is 15 amino acids long. CDR3: CSVDSGTGGGDGYTF. In DNA form, the CDR3 reads TGCAGCGTCGATTCCGGGACAGGGGGCGGGGATGGCTACACCTTC.

In its sample, this clone was seen once. The chain links TRBV5-1 to TRBJ1-2; TRBD1 is a possible D gene (6 bases). The V end lost 1 base, the J end lost 2 bases, and 15 bases lay between the germline ends. CDR3 length equals 16 residues. CDR1 is SGHRS, CDR2 YFSETQ, per germline. The CDR3 DNA sequence: TGCGCCAGCAGCTTGACAGGGCTGGCCACGAACTATGGCTACACCTTC. The encoded protein is CASSLTGLATNYGYTF.

The CDR3 sequence is CASSQLGQGRYTF. For the CDR3, the DNA is TGTGCCAGCAGCCAATTAGGACAGGGGCGCTACACCTTC. The rearrangement joins TRBV7-3 to TRBJ1-2, with 9 positions matching TRBD1. Germline V gene sequence: CDR1 SGHTA, CDR2 FQGTGA. The CDR3 is 13 amino acids. Trimming removed 5 bases from V and 9 bases from J; junction bases left unmatched: 7.

V gene TRBV27 combines with J gene TRBJ2-3; D perhaps matches TRBD2 (5 bases). This CDR3 is 14 amino acids long. The germline gives CDR1 MNHEY, CDR2 SMNVEV (reference sequence). V was trimmed by 5 bases and J by 4 bases, leaving 13 bases between them. CDR3 sequence reads: CASSLSTLADTQYF. The CDR3 coding sequence is TGTGCCAGCAGTCTCTCTACACTAGCAGATACGCAGTATTTT.

The V and J genes are TRBV18 and TRBJ2-3; 10 bases fit TRBD2. Looked up from germline, CDR1 is KGHSH and CDR2 is LQKENI. With V trimmed by 1 base and J by 1 base, 2 bases remained unmatched. There are 16 residues in the CDR3. This CDR3 is CASSPLSGGRTDTQYF. For the CDR3, the DNA is TGTGCCAGCTCACCACTTAGCGGGGGGCGCACAGATACGCAGTATTTT.

This clone was detected only a few times. The chain has TRBV4-2 and TRBJ2-3; D is ambiguous. The CDR3 has 13 residues. Germline assignment: CDR1 LGHNA and CDR2 YNFKEQ. The ends were cut back, 0 bases at V and 3 bases at J, with 4 bases in the middle. CDR3 loop: CASSQDRTDTQYF. DNA of the CDR3: TGTGCCAGCAGCCAAGATCGTACAGATACGCAGTATTTT.

V is TRBV11-1 and J is TRBJ2-3; 9 nucleotides line up with TRBD2. The length of the CDR3 is 16 residues. In germline, CDR1 is SGHAT, CDR2 FQDESV (reference sequence). The V and J ends lost 2 bases and 4 bases, in that order; junction bases with no gene match: 7. CDR3 in amino acids: CASSLSASGGSDTQYF. Written as DNA, the CDR3 is TGTGCCAGCAGCTTATCGGCCAGCGGGGGGTCAGATACGCAGTATTTT.

The chain is built from TRBV9 and TRBJ2-6; 9 positions match TRBD1. The CDR3 has 23 residues. The ends lost 0 bases at V and 2 bases at J; junction bases unmatched: 21. Germline CDR1 and CDR2: SGDLS and YYNGEE. This CDR3 is CASSVATKDRGKLDRPGANVLTF. CDR3 coding DNA: TGTGCCAGCAGCGTAGCTACGAAGGACAGGGGAAAACTTGACCGCCCTGGGGCCAACGTCCTGACTTTC.

J is TRBJ2-3 and V is TRBV5-1; 11 bases agree with TRBD2. Per germline, CDR1 SGHRS and CDR2 YFSETQ. CDR3 length equals 16 residues. V gave up 4 bases and J gave up 6 bases; unmatched junction bases: 10. DNA for the CDR3: TGCGCCAGCAGCGCCTCTTTACTAGCGGGGGTCGATACGCAGTATTTT. Translated: CASSASLLAGVDTQYF.

This chain uses TRBV20-1 with TRBJ1-5; D possibly corresponds to TRBD1 (6 bases). Germline V gives CDR1 DFQATT, CDR2 SNEGSKA (reference sequence). V lost 3 bases and J 0 bases, leaving 12 bases between the germline ends. The CDR3 runs to 15 residues. The chain's CDR3 is CSASAGEISNQPQHF. CDR3 coding DNA: TGCAGTGCTAGTGCAGGGGAGATTAGCAATCAGCCCCAGCATTTT.

The chain employs TRBV24-1 and TRBJ1-1, with D possibly matching TRBD1 (5 bases). The CDR3 is 11 amino acids. Germline V CDR1 and CDR2: KGHDR, SFDVKD. Trimming stripped 7 bases from V and 8 bases from J, with 10 bases between. The CDR3 DNA reads TGTGCCACCAGGGGGCAGGGCGAAGCTTTCTTT. Its protein is CATRGQGEAFF.

The CDR3 sequence is CASSIRAGGGSYEQYF. The CDR3 DNA reads as TGTGCCAGTAGTATACGCGCGGGCGGAGGCTCCTACGAGCAGTACTTC. V usage is TRBV19 and J usage is TRBJ2-7; tentative D call: TRBD2 (5 bases). V was clipped by 2 bases and J by 0 bases, with 14 bases between them. This CDR3 has 16 residues. Looked up from germline, CDR1 is LNHDA and CDR2 is SQIVND (reference sequence).

The gene calls are TRBV11-2 and TRBJ1-4; 12 nucleotides agree with TRBD1. Germline CDR1 SGHAT, CDR2 FQNNGV. The V segment lost 3 bases and the J segment 7 bases; nucleotides outside the gene matches: 3. This CDR3 is built from 15 residues. CDR3 region: CASSFRDRGLEKLFF. CDR3 bases: TGTGCCAGCAGCTTCCGGGACAGGGGGCTTGAAAAACTGTTTTTT.

This chain's CDR3 is CASRSGREQPQHF. CDR3 DNA: TGTGCCAGCAGAAGCGGACGCGAGCAGCCCCAGCATTTT. The chain joins TRBV6-5 to TRBJ1-5; D is unclear. CDR1 is MNHEY and CDR2 is SVGAGI in the germline V gene. Trimming left V 6 bases short and J 7 bases short, with 13 bases between. The CDR3 contains 13 residues.

The gene calls are TRBV6-5 and TRBJ1-6, with D maybe TRBD1 (6 bases). In germline, CDR1 is MNHEY, CDR2 SVGAGI. This CDR3 comprises 13 residues. Trimming took off 4 bases at V and 7 bases at J, with 8 bases between the two ends. Here the CDR3 reads CASSFTGNSPLHF. DNA of the CDR3: TGTGCCAGCAGTTTCACAGGGAATTCACCCCTCCACTTT.

The J gene is TRBJ1-2, the V gene TRBV9, with D hard to call. V lost 6 bases and J lost 2, with 14 bases in between. Germline CDR1 SGDLS, CDR2 YYNGEE. The CDR3 totals 14 residues. CDR3 sequence: CASTPLGENYGYTF. The CDR3 bases are TGTGCCAGCACCCCTCTTGGGGAGAACTATGGCTACACCTTC.

The chain is built from TRBV2 and TRBJ1-5; D gene unclear. Germline V gene data show CDR1 as SNHLY and CDR2 as FYNNEI. Trimming removed 2 bases from V and 6 bases from J, with 11 bases in between. This CDR3 has 14 residues. The CDR3 loop is CASSELHEGQPQHF. CDR3 nucleotide sequence: TGTGCCAGCAGTGAATTACATGAGGGTCAGCCCCAGCATTTT. Supplemented by reference TRBV2 and TRBJ1-5, the full variable domain reads EPEVTQTPSHQVTQMGQEVILRCVPISNHLYFYWYRQILGQKVEFLVSFYNNEISEKSEIFDDQFSVERPDGSNFTLKIRSTKLEDSAMYFCASSELHEGQPQHFGDGTRLSIL.

This chain connects TRBV28 to TRBJ2-1, with 14 positions matching TRBD2. The CDR3 extends over 14 amino acids. The V gene end was trimmed by 7 bases and the J gene end by 10 bases; junction bases not matched to a gene: 6. CDR1 is MDHEN, CDR2 SYDVKM, per germline. This chain's CDR3 is CASKTSGGAREQFF. The CDR3 region has the DNA TGTGCCAGCAAGACTAGCGGGGGGGCCAGGGAGCAGTTCTTC.

Note on this clone: The same CDR3 is also encoded by other DNA sequences in this sample. The V gene is TRBV18, the J gene TRBJ1-5; perhaps TRBD1 as D (6 bases). The V gene's germline CDR1 is KGHSH and CDR2 LQKENI. The V and J ends lost 3 bases and 3 bases respectively, with 9 bases between them. The CDR3 covers 14 residues. This CDR3 reads CASSPGQNNQPQHF. DNA of the CDR3: TGTGCCAGCTCACCCGGACAGAACAATCAGCCCCAGCATTTT.

The chain employs TRBV25-1 and TRBJ1-4; 7 nucleotides agree with TRBD1. The CDR3 runs to 14 residues. Per the germline V gene, CDR1 is MGHDK and CDR2 is SYGVNS. Germline trimming cut 4 bases from V and 7 bases from J; bases unmatched to any gene: 6. CDR3 bases: TGTGCCAGCAGTGGCAGGGGGACCGGTGAAAAACTGTTTTTT. Protein product: CASSGRGTGEKLFF.